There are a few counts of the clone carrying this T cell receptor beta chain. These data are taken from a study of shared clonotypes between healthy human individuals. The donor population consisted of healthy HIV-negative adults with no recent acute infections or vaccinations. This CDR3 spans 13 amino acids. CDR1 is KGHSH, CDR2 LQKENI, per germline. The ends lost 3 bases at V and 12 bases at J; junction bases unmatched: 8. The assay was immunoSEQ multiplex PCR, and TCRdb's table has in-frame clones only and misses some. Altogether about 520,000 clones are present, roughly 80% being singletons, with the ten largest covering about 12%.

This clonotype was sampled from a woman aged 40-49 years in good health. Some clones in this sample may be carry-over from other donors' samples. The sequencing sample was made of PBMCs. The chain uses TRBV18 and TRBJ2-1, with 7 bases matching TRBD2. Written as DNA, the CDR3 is TGTGCCAGCTCACCCGGGACTATTATTCGGCAGTTCTTC. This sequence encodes CASSPGTIIRQFF.